This is a list of T cell receptor beta chains from one sample in a study of T cells in Graves' hyperthyroidism and ophthalmopathy. TCRdb re-analysed the multiplex PCR reads in MiXCR, keeping a single row per CDR3 protein. The data contain more than 500,000 distinct CDR3 sequences, 46% of them singletons. The sequenced material came from peripheral blood or thyroid tissue (not recorded which). These receptor sequences come from an adult woman with Graves' disease, either hyperthyroidism or ophthalmopathy (not recorded which). CDR3s include the opening cysteine and the closing phenylalanine or tryptophan. The order of the fields is D gene, J gene, clone size, V gene, CDR3 DNA, CDR3 protein. A D gene is named only where the DNA matches it firmly. Rows may omit the clone size; those that give it use once, few, many or a size class.

>-|TRBJ2-7|-|TRBV5-1
TGCGCCAGCAGCGTAACCCGGACAGTTGGTACCTACGAGCAGTACTTC
CASSVTRTVGTYEQYF
>-|TRBJ2-7|many|TRBV13
TGTGCCAGCAGCTCCTATCGTGGAGGGAGGTACGAGCAGTACTTC
CASSSYRGGRYEQYF
>-|TRBJ1-3|many|TRBV7-8
TGTGCCAGCAGCTCCTTATCGGGGTGGGGGAGCAACACCATATATTTT
CASSSLSGWGSNTIYF
>-|TRBJ2-7|many|TRBV7-8
TGTGCCAGCAGCTTAGTTCAGGGTCCCTACGAGCAGTACTTC
CASSLVQGPYEQYF
>-|TRBJ1-1|many|TRBV19
TGTGCCAGCAATGAGCAGGGGCCCATGAACACTGAAGCTTTCTTT
CASNEQGPMNTEAFF
>TRBD2|TRBJ2-3|few|TRBV7-2
TGTGCCAGCAGCTTTGCTAGCGGGAGCCCCACAGATACGCAGTATTTT
CASSFASGSPTDTQYF
>-|TRBJ2-7|-|TRBV25-1
TGTGCCAGCAGTTTGGGACGGCCGAGGTCCTACGAGCAGTACTTC
CASSLGRPRSYEQYF
>-|TRBJ1-4|-|TRBV2
TGTGCCAGCCCCGAGGCTCAAACGACTGAAAAACTGTTTTTT
CASPEAQTTEKLFF
>-|TRBJ2-7|few|TRBV7-9
TGTGCCAGCAGGCCACTTGGGGGAACTTGGCTCGAGCAGTACTTC
CASRPLGGTWLEQYF
>-|TRBJ2-7|few|TRBV30
TGTGCCTGGAGTTTATCAGGCTACGAGCAGTACTTC
CAWSLSGYEQYF
>-|TRBJ1-4|-|TRBV19
TGTGCCAGTAAGACAGGCTCGGCTAATGAAAAACTGTTTTTT
CASKTGSANEKLFF
>TRBD1|TRBJ1-2|-|TRBV10-3
TGTGCCACCGCGGGACAGGAGGCCTCTGGAAACACCTTC
CATAGQEASGNTF
>-|TRBJ2-7|-|TRBV10-3
TGTGCCATCAGGGGGGTGGGGTTCTACGAGCAGTACTTC
CAIRGVGFYEQYF
>-|TRBJ2-2|many|TRBV9
TGTGCCAGCAGCGTATCCCCCCTAGGACAGAGCGGCGGGGAGCTGTTTTTT
CASSVSPLGQSGGELFF
>TRBD1|TRBJ2-7|-|TRBV27
TGTGCCAGATCAGTGGACAGGTCCTACGAGCAGTACTTC
CARSVDRSYEQYF
>-|TRBJ1-2|-|TRBV19
TGTGCCAGTTTATACCAGGACTATGGCTACACCTTC
CASLYQDYGYTF
>-|TRBJ2-7|few|TRBV29-1
TGCAGCGTGCCGGGGGGCGTAGACTACGAGCAGTACTTC
CSVPGGVDYEQYF
>-|TRBJ1-5|many|TRBV29-1
TGCAGCGTTGGGGGACACCCGGGTCAGCCCCAGCATTTT
CSVGGHPGQPQHF
>-|TRBJ1-1|-|TRBV7-2
TGTGCCAGCAGCTTGGTACTAGCGGGACAAGGGATAGTGGCTGAAGCTTTCTTT
CASSLVLAGQGIVAEAFF
>-|TRBJ2-3|-|TRBV20-1
TGCAGTGCTAGAGGGACCCAAGGGATCCGGACAGATACGCAGTATTTT
CSARGTQGIRTDTQYF
>TRBD1|TRBJ1-2|-|TRBV20-1
TGCAGTGCTAGAGACGGGACAGGGGGTGCAAGAAGCTACACCTTC
CSARDGTGGARSYTF
>-|TRBJ2-7|few|TRBV20-1
TGCAGTGCTAGACCTCAGCGGGCGGGAGAGCAGTACTTC
CSARPQRAGEQYF
>TRBD1|TRBJ2-5|few|TRBV29-1
TGCAGCATTCGCAGGGGGCACCAAGAGACCCAGTACTTC
CSIRRGHQETQYF
>-|TRBJ1-2|many|TRBV7-9
TGTGCCAGCACCGCCCTCACTACCGGGATCAACTATGGCTACACCTTC
CASTALTTGINYGYTF
>TRBD1|TRBJ2-5|few|TRBV10-3
TGTGCCATCAGTGAGACGGGGGACAGGGAGACCCAGTACTTC
CAISETGDRETQYF
>-|TRBJ2-7|-|TRBV15
TGTGCCACCAGCAGGGAACCGAGACGGGTTGGTGGCGAGCAGTACTTC
CATSREPRRVGGEQYF
>-|TRBJ1-5|-|TRBV18
TGTGCCAGCTCTCAGGACAACAGCAATCAGCCCCAGCATTTT
CASSQDNSNQPQHF
>-|TRBJ1-5|-|TRBV6-1
TGTGCCAGCAGCCAAGAAAGGGGGAATCAGCCCCAGCATTTT
CASSQERGNQPQHF
>TRBD1|TRBJ2-5|-|TRBV6-6
TGTGCCAGCAGGGGTACGACAGGGGGATACCAAGAGACCCAGTACTTC
CASRGTTGGYQETQYF
>TRBD2|TRBJ2-1|-|TRBV24-1
TGTGCCACCAGTGATCCGGGACTAGCGGGCCATGAGCAGTTCTTC
CATSDPGLAGHEQFF
>-|TRBJ1-6|few|TRBV7-9
TGTGCCAGCAGCTTAGAGCTGTTGAATTCACCCCTCCACTTT
CASSLELLNSPLHF
>-|TRBJ1-1|-|TRBV5-1
TGCGCCAGCAGCACAGGCTGGGCCACTGAAGCTTTCTTT
CASSTGWATEAFF
>-|TRBJ1-5|-|TRBV7-2
TGTGCCAGTAGTATGAGAGGGGTGAGCAATCAGCCCCAGCATTTT
CASSMRGVSNQPQHF
>-|TRBJ2-7|few|TRBV24-1
TGTGCCACCAGCACTCGGGACGACTCCTACGAGCAGTACTTC
CATSTRDDSYEQYF
>-|TRBJ2-2|-|TRBV4-3
TGCGCCAGCAGCTTGATGGAGTCCACCGGGGAGCTGTTTTTT
CASSLMESTGELFF
>-|TRBJ2-7|-|TRBV6-1
TGTGCCAGCAGTCACCGGGGCCTCAGACCCAACTACGAGCAGTACTTC
CASSHRGLRPNYEQYF
>TRBD2|TRBJ2-7|-|TRBV6-5
TGTGCCAGCAGTTACGGACTAGCGAATACCTACGAGCAGTACTTC
CASSYGLANTYEQYF
>-|TRBJ1-4|-|TRBV7-9
TGTGCCAGCAGCCCAGGACAGTGGTTGTTTTTT
CASSPGQWLFF
>-|TRBJ1-1|-|TRBV7-2
TGTGCCAGCAGCCAAGTAGTTGAGGGCCCCAGCACTGAAGCTTTCTTT
CASSQVVEGPSTEAFF
>-|TRBJ1-5|-|TRBV15
TGTGCCACCAGACGTCCTTCTAGCAATCAGCCCCAGCATTTT
CATRRPSSNQPQHF
>-|TRBJ1-1|many|TRBV20-1
TGCAGTGCGCGGACCACGGGTGAAGCTTTCTTT
CSARTTGEAFF
>TRBD1|TRBJ2-2|-|TRBV10-1
TGCGCCAGCAGTGAGTCGCGCCCGGGACAGGGGGCATCCGGGGAGCTGTTTTTT
CASSESRPGQGASGELFF
>-|TRBJ2-5|-|TRBV19
TGTGCCAGTAGTGTAGTTTTAGCGCCGGAGACCCAGTACTTC
CASSVVLAPETQYF
>-|TRBJ2-2|-|TRBV4-2
TGTGCCGGCAGCCAAGATTCAACGAACACCGGGGAGCTGTTTTTT
CAGSQDSTNTGELFF
>-|TRBJ1-1|few|TRBV10-3
TGTGCCATCAGGCCAGTAGGGCAGACATTGGGAGAAGCTTTCTTT
CAIRPVGQTLGEAFF
>-|TRBJ2-5|many|TRBV7-7
TGTGCTAGCAGCCCTACAGGGACCCAAGCGGCCCAGTACTTC
CASSPTGTQAAQYF
>TRBD1|TRBJ1-1|-|TRBV11-1
TGTGCCAGCAGCCCGACTGACAGGGGGATGAACACTGAAGCTTTCTTT
CASSPTDRGMNTEAFF